This entry concerns a single T cell receptor beta chain. This clonotype came up a few times. The antigen it recognizes is unknown. No per-base quality is available; no much larger clone lies one base away. Only healthy Caucasian donors were included. The twin cohort consisted of three pairs of female monozygotic twins, all aged roughly 18 to 29 years. RNA for TCR libraries was isolated from peripheral blood mononuclear cells. Libraries were built with 5' RACE. Sequenced on an Illumina HiSeq 2000. Template switching introduced a universal primer binding site; the final cDNA contained a unique molecular identifier, enabling accurate counting of TCR cDNA molecules. First-strand cDNA for TCR alpha and beta chains was synthesized from specific primers in the conserved constant-segment region. To control for contamination, every cDNA library carried two barcodes: a SMART-Mk sample barcode plus Illumina barcodes. Two successive PCR steps introduced TruSeq adapter sequences along with Illumina sample barcodes. Sequencing of the TCR alpha and beta cDNA libraries was done on the Illumina HiSeq platform using custom primers. As for how the authors treated the data: MiGEC processed the raw reads to extract unique molecular identifiers, while MiXCR was used to determine the CDR3 positions. For each individual, recombination models were inferred using an EM algorithm with the repgenHMM and IGoR tools. The analysis of shared clonotypes was done with the tcR package in R, with sharing normalized by the product of cloneset sizes. To study raw recombination free of thymic and clonal selection effects, out-of-frame nonproductive sequences were analyzed. TCRdb reanalyzed the raw reads on its own, using fastp at Q25 for trimming and MiXCR for clone calling, and kept in-frame beta chains. Identical CDR3 protein sequences are pooled into one entry, listed with their most common genes and DNA. The V and J calls were determined by TCRdb, not by the authors. The table for this sample lists approximately 600,000 distinct CDR3 sequences; about 7.1% of them were counted only once. The ten largest clonotypes hold 1.6% of the sample.

The data were obtained in a study of identical twins (dated by TCRdb to the mid-2010s). Some background on the complete study: To test whether fetal clonotypes persist, the study used deep sequencing on TCR alpha and beta repertoires from monozygotic twins, unrelated adults of various ages, and cord blood. To rule out contamination, replicate twin experiments were performed at different times with different library preparation protocols.

The investigation overall reported the following: Because the same donors could not be followed over many years, the conclusions depended on cross-sectional statistical analysis. Fewer insertions were carried by abundant cord blood beta clonotypes; a weaker similar trend was observed in young adult naive repertoires, while no such trend was observed in memory repertoires. Zero-insertion analyses could be partly confounded by invariant T cells such as MAIT and iNKT, although diverse VJ usage argued against such confounding for most clonotypes. A weaker excess of twin sharing was found in beta out-of-frame sequences because the signal-to-noise ratio was lowered by fewer shared sequences. Out-of-frame TCR alpha sharing in monozygotic twins was systematically underestimated by recombination models, whereas sharing between unrelated individuals was in agreement with the recombination models. Compared with coincidental sharing between unrelated individuals, an excess of low generation-probability sequences was observed among out-of-frame TCR alpha sequences shared between twins.

This sample also belongs to another study, concerning yellow fever vaccine responses in identical twins. Per the second study: The T cell response to vaccination in identical twins was reported by the authors to appear partly convergent and partly personalized. In the study, vaccine-responding T cell clones were precisely tracked in identical twins.

The sequence came from a woman between 18 and 30 years old in good health. Sequencing was performed on PBMCs.

The base sequence is TGCAGTGCTAGACCAACCCCCTTCGGGACGGAGAACACCGGGGAGCTGTTTTTT. It specifies CSARPTPFGTENTGELFF. The chain joins TRBV20-1 to TRBJ2-2; the D assignment is uncertain and may be TRBD1 or TRBD2, with 5 bases supporting each. The germline V gene (reference sequence) yields DFQATT for CDR1 and SNEGSKA for CDR2. The trim is 2 bases for V and 1 base for J, with a gap of 20 bases between the germline ends. The CDR3 starts with the cysteine, ends with the phenylalanine, and has 18 residues. The entry retains the CDR3 DNA only, 54 bases that are in frame from base 1.